This TCR beta chain was found in a study of T cells after yellow fever vaccination. They built TCR cDNA with 5'RACE template switching, a step that put in a universal primer site and UMIs. One entry per CDR3 protein, called by TCRdb with MiXCR from the 5' RACE reads. The table lists some 320,000 distinct CDR3 sequences, 7.5% to 9.5% of them singletons. As concerns this clonotype: The antigen is undetermined.

Trimming left V 5 bases short and J 3 bases short, with 16 bases between. Germline V CDR1 and CDR2: LNHDA, SQIVND (reference sequence). There are 16 residues in the CDR3. Study-wide results and limits: Shared CD4/CD8 clonotypes were a small share, likely from convergent recombination. Repertoires obtained by FACS sorting could include abundant clonotypes that entered as contaminants from the bulk population. Post-booster repertoires contained most primary-vaccination clones again (about 95% CD4, approximately 88% CD8).

The chain couples TRBV19 to TRBJ1-4; no firm D call. The source was CD4+ T cells sorted from PBMCs, collected 5 days after the yellow fever booster vaccination. The clonotype comes from a man in his late teens or twenties who received the YFV17D yellow fever vaccine. In DNA, the CDR3 is TGTGCCAGTAGTCCTAAGACCCGGATCGCTAATGAAAAACTGTTTTTT. Residues: CASSPKTRIANEKLFF.